The following is a TCR beta chain sequence with its context. TCR cDNA libraries were made from RNA using a previously described, modified protocol. TCRdb reprocessed the 5' RACE reads via MiXCR and lists one record per CDR3 protein. Among 300,000 to 400,000 distinct CDR3 sequences listed, roughly 31% were seen once. The three twin pairs were reared together, likely meeting the same infections. This sample is drawn from a study of identical twins' blood T cells. About the study: Approximately 50 million reads came from 12 libraries, six alpha, six beta.

The germline gives CDR1 SGHTA, CDR2 FQGTGA. J gave up 2 bases and V 4 bases, and 6 bases lay outside the gene matches. The CDR3 consists of 15 residues. This receptor was taken from a woman aged 18 to 49 in good health. The specimen sequenced was PBMCs. The chain has TRBV7-3 and TRBJ2-3, with 7 bases matching TRBD2. DNA for the CDR3: TGTGCCAGCAGCTCCCGCGGGGGAGACACAGATACGCAGTATTTT. Translating gives CASSSRGGDTDTQYF.